This T cell receptor beta chain is drawn from a study of cytomegalovirus exposure and HLA in healthy donors (dated by TCRdb to 2016 to 2017). In the study overall: An earlier analysis of 587 of the donors reported approximately 280 Gb of sequence data and around 100 million unique TCR beta sequences obtained from roughly 170 million T cells. The number of typed donors differed by locus: about 629-640 for A, B, C, DRB1 and DQB1; 522 for DQA1; 600 to 610 for DPA1; and around 490 for DPB1. The genetic ancestry cluster associated with self-reported Caucasian donors included around 76% of the approximately 400 genotyped donors. An earlier analysis of 587 of the donors used high-throughput TCR beta sequencing to judge whether each TCR beta V gene segment behaved as functional or pseudogenic. Among about 400 genotyped donors of the cohort, an average of about 220,000 unique TCR beta nucleotide sequences was sequenced per donor, of which about 20% were non-productive. Donor age, sex, ethnicity and CMV serostatus were compiled together with the repertoire data. A separate validation cohort of some 130 different subjects was used in addition to the roughly 670-subject first cohort. About 5 DR-DQ haplotypes were handled as single units for association and clustering, since linkage in the cohort was strong. High-throughput TCR immunosequencing, statistical association of individual TCRs with disease status, and machine learning were combined to predict cytomegalovirus infection status. Approximately 330 gigabases of sequencing data and 70 million to 100 million unique TCR sequences made up an early release that covered approximately 620 HLA-typed donors. Using immunosequencing, the study profiled T cell repertoires from fewer than 850 subjects and related those repertoires to cytomegalovirus serostatus. Genome-wide SNP genotypes for about 60% of the 666 donors were used in a later genetic analysis, which treated that subset as a discovery cohort. In the later analysis, no new phenotypic data were used to find candidate immune exposures; instead, reliance was placed on TCR beta sequences and their occurrence across donors. Every repertoire in the discovery cohort had been generated on one and the same sequencing platform. The study aimed to test whether cataloging public T cell receptors could reveal signatures of past pathogen exposure. Both class I and class II loci were covered by HLA typing, at four-digit resolution. In a later analysis, previously published TCR beta repertoires from several hundred donors were re-analyzed and high-resolution HLA genotyping was added so that TCR occurrence patterns could be studied.

Library generation was performed with the immunoSEQ multiplex PCR assay. For the multiplex PCR, a mixture combining 60 forward primers for TCR Vbeta segments and 13 reverse primers for TCR Jbeta segments was used. The CDR3 region of rearranged TCR beta genes was amplified from genomic DNA with a multiplex PCR assay. The Illumina HiSeq System was used to sequence the amplified TCR beta libraries as 87-base-pair reads. Regarding the original processing steps: In a later analysis, roughly 80 million unique TCR beta chains were counted across the roughly 610 repertoires, and roughly 10 million of these chains were shared by at least two donors. Raw reads were error-corrected and collapsed into unique sequences with a nearest-neighbor algorithm that merged closely related sequences to remove PCR and sequencing errors. Alignment of CDR3 sequences to IMGT reference sequences was used to assign V, D and J gene segments. For a sequence to be retained, at least a six-nucleotide match to both a V gene segment and a J gene segment was required. Rearrangements were classified as productive when the CDR3 lacked stop codons and remained in frame with V and J, and all other rearrangements were classified as non-productive. Following IMGT convention, CDR3 was defined as the stretch from the second conserved V-encoded cysteine up to the conserved J-encoded phenylalanine. In an earlier analysis of around 640 of the donors, sequences lacking an unambiguous match to a single V gene segment were excluded. In an earlier analysis of a few hundred of the donors, V segments were called functional above 56.7% productive rearrangements and were called segregating when the between-donor standard deviation exceeded 5%. A statistical classification framework was built for diagnosing cytomegalovirus status from the catalog of TCR beta chain sequences. A later analysis assigned V and J genes by comparing TCR nucleotide sequences with IMGT/GENE-DB human TR gene sequences. Using the TCRdist pipeline, a later analysis assigned CDR3 sequences along with most-parsimonious VDJ recombination scenarios. A later analysis defined each TCR beta chain by its CDR3 amino acid sequence plus V-gene family, and excluded reads lacking a unique V-gene family. To address suspected cross-contamination and a sequencing artifact, a later analysis removed 592 highly shared, low-generation-probability nucleotide sequences. For each public chain, a later analysis derived a clonal expansion index from normalized ranks of inferred template counts within each repertoire. In a later analysis, generation probabilities were computed using a VDJ recombination model fitted to out-of-frame rearrangements, and the results were checked against IGoR. In a later analysis, TCR-TCR, TCR-HLA and TCR-CMV co-occurrence was scored with hypergeometric tests, and a repertoire-size bias correction was applied to TCR pairs. To estimate false discovery rates, a later analysis permuted the HLA or CMV assignments 20 times. In a later analysis, co-occurring TCRs were grouped using DBSCAN, with TCRdist sequence similarity added in when clustering inside HLA-allele-positive subsets. Co-occurrence clustering excluded repertoires with fewer than 30,000 or more than 120,000 public chains, plus five with anomalous nucleotide sharing. The clones in this table, taken by TCRdb from immuneACCESS, are in-frame only. Not every clone is retained; where verified, under half of the shortfall comes from an unresolved V gene, and the cause of the rest is unknown. That table furnishes V, J and clone size, whereas the DNA furnished D and trimming. The sample has approximately 130,000 clones on record, over 80% of them singletons. The top ten clones comprise about 1.5% of the sample.

Points the paper makes about the study in general: Several of the top co-occurrence clusters appeared to be linked to parvovirus B19, influenza, CMV and Epstein-Barr virus, according to a later analysis. Most TCR sequences were seen in very few donors, while some public TCRs were found in many individuals. The sequencing pipeline was judged likely to have produced a cluster of highly shared sequence variants as a technical artifact. V-gene and J-gene trimming of TCR beta chains was associated with a missense DCLRE1C variant in a later genetic analysis, and the association was replicated in an independent cohort. The study gave a list of some 150 TCR beta chains associated with cytomegalovirus. Sequencing depth was assumed to be roughly uniform across donors in the presence/absence analyses, though that assumption may not hold. Compared with the roughly 720-donor mean, donors in an Asian-associated ancestry cluster had fewer N-insertions in productive TCRs, according to a later genetic analysis. At a false discovery rate of 0.05, a later analysis linked roughly 17,000 TCR beta sequences to specific HLA alleles. In vitro tests confirmed that a few of the cytomegalovirus-associated TCR beta chains recognize cytomegalovirus antigens. In an earlier analysis of about 550 of the donors, most TCR beta V segments were observed in productive rearrangements about 87% or about 30% of the time, broadly matching IMGT annotations. A later analysis found that HLA-associated TCR beta chains were more clonally expanded and had lower generation probabilities than equally common non-associated chains. The authors suggested that the approach could potentially be extended to other disease states and immunological phenotypes. In a later analysis, the rate of TCR association differed among HLA loci, with DRB1 alleles having the most associated TCRs and HLA-C alleles having the fewest. In a later analysis, most CMV-associated TCR beta chains were found to appear HLA-restricted, with HLA associations seemingly driven largely by CMV exposure. Assigning TCR associations to individual alleles was difficult when HLA alleles, especially DR and DQ, strongly co-occurred. Some IMGT-functional V segments, including TRBV6-2 and TRBV6-3, could not be distinguished by the 87-base-pair reads and were therefore excluded. The only immune exposure information available for the cohort was CMV serostatus. The classifier was reported to diagnose cytomegalovirus status with high specificity and sensitivity in both the original and validation cohorts. The cohort was sequenced for TCR beta chains only, and without alpha or paired-chain data the features that could be detected were limited. Linkage disequilibrium might explain the correlated functional status among segregating V segments, but an unknown experimental factor could not be excluded. Because HLA typing was unavailable for some donors at each locus, only the typed subset was used in association tests. Because counts were too low, more than 15 rarely observed V segments, including chromosome 9 orphons, were excluded from the earlier analysis of under 650 of the donors. A further reported finding was that TCR beta sequences accurately predicted the HLA-A and HLA-B alleles for most subjects in the first cohort.

The germline V gene specifies SGDLS as CDR1 and YYNGEE as CDR2. V lost 2 bases and J lost 4 bases; the stretch between them is 12 bases long. Taken from cysteine to phenylalanine, the CDR3 has 14 residues. The read is trimmed to its CDR3 DNA, 42 bases read in frame from base 1. To note about this clone: Its binding antigen is unknown. No base quality values were provided; no much bigger clone lies one nucleotide off.

The cohort was made up of 650 to 700 healthy bone marrow donors. At the time of sampling, all cohort members were nominally healthy, though unrecorded immune exposures were likely present. The donor was CMV seronegative and belonged to the group of several hundred seronegative cohort members. Each donor provided a peripheral blood sample, and peripheral blood mononuclear cells were used for TCR beta sequencing. Genomic DNA extraction from the blood cell samples was performed with the Qiagen DNeasy Blood Extraction Kit. This sequence was found in a man aged 40-50 years in good health and CMV-seronegative. What was sequenced was PBMCs. The chain uses TRBV9 and TRBJ1-1; the D gene cannot be named for sure. The CDR3 protein is CASSVDPAGTEAFF. In nucleotides, the sequence is TGTGCCAGCAGCGTCGACCCCGCGGGCACTGAAGCTTTCTTT.